This TCR beta chain came from a study of glioma-infiltrating T cells after dendritic cell vaccination. Study-wide context: Patients had newly diagnosed or recurrent glioblastoma and received dendritic cell vaccines. Regarding the study as a whole: Longer survival after dendritic cell vaccination followed higher pretreatment TIL content.

V lost 3 bases and J lost 11, with 10 bases in between. CDR1 is SQVTM, CDR2 ANQGSEA, per germline. This CDR3 is built from 10 residues. Profiling relied on immunoSEQ multiplex PCR, and the TCRdb table lists in-frame clones only, not all of them. The profile shows more than 85,000 clones, about 84% of them singletons. This clone was observed once. Its antigen is as yet unknown. The gene calls are TRBV29-1 and TRBJ1-1; D is undetermined. The sample here was blood, taken before dendritic cell vaccination. This sequence originates from a human donor with glioblastoma. The CDR3 protein is CSVEIMQAFF. CDR3 coding DNA: TGCAGCGTTGAGATAATGCAGGCTTTCTTT.